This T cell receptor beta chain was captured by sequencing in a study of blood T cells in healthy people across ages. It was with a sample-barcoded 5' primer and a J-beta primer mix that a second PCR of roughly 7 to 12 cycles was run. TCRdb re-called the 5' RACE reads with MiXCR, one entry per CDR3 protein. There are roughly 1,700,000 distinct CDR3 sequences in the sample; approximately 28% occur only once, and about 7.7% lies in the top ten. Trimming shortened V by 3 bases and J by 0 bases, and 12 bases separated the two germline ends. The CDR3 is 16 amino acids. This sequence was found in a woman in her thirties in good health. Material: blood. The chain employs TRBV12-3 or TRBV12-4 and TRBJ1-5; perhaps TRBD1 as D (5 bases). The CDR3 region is CASSFKSGGSNQPQHF. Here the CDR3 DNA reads TGTGCCAGCAGTTTTAAGTCCGGGGGTAGCAATCAGCCCCAGCATTTT.